These T cell receptor beta chains were read from a single sample in a study of tumor-infiltrating lymphocytes in oesophageal squamous cell carcinoma. TCRdb redid the calling of the PCR reads with MiXCR, one entry per CDR3 protein. Of some 25,000 distinct CDR3 sequences listed, around 38% are singletons. The sample taken for sequencing was esophageal tumor tissue. The receptors were gathered from a male donor with esophageal squamous cell carcinoma. CDR3s include the opening cysteine and the closing phenylalanine or tryptophan. The D gene is left open where the match is weak. Clone size is shown for a subset of rows, as once, few, many or a class of expanded clone.

cdr3_aa | cdr3_nt | clone_size | d_call | j_call | v_call
CASSLEGGVYNEQFF | TGTGCCAGCAGCTTAGAGGGAGGGGTCTACAATGAGCAGTTCTTC | few | TRBD2 | TRBJ2-1 | TRBV7-2
CASSYGQGGEQYF | TGTGCCAGCAGCTATGGACAGGGCGGCGAGCAGTACTTC | few | TRBD1 | TRBJ2-7 | TRBV7-6
CASSGWTGYEQYF | TGTGCCAGCAGCGGGTGGACAGGGTACGAGCAGTACTTC | . | TRBD1 | TRBJ2-7 | TRBV7-2
CSSSLVATSTDTQYF | TGTTCCAGCAGCTTAGTGGCCACTTCCACAGATACGCAGTACTTC | once | . | TRBJ2-4 | TRBV7-9
CASSLLAGTNTEAFF | TGTGCCAGCAGCTTATTAGCGGGAACGAACACTGAAGCTTTCTTT | few | . | TRBJ1-1 | TRBV5-6
CASREWQGESEAFF | TGCGCCAGCAGAGAGTGGCAGGGGGAGAGTGAAGCTTTCTTT | many | TRBD1 | TRBJ1-1 | TRBV5-1
CASSIDYEQYF | TGTGCCAGCAGTATAGACTACGAGCAGTACTTC | many | . | TRBJ2-7 | TRBV6-1
CASSLATGPQGSQPQHF | TGTGCCAGCAGTTTAGCCACTGGGCCTCAAGGTAGTCAGCCCCAGCATTTT | many | . | TRBJ1-5 | TRBV12-3/TRBV12-4
CASSGSGTGQETQYF | TGTGCCAGCAGTGGGTCCGGGACAGGCCAAGAGACCCAGTACTTC | . | TRBD1 | TRBJ2-5 | TRBV6-2/TRBV6-3
CASSQDVGKNEQFF | TGTGCCAGCAGCCAGGACGTAGGGAAAAATGAGCAGTTCTTC | once | . | TRBJ2-1 | TRBV13
CASSPGGVGSEQYF | TGTGCCAGCTCACCTGGCGGTGTGGGGAGCGAGCAGTACTTC | few | . | TRBJ2-7 | TRBV18
CASSPPGATDTQYF | TGTGCCAGTAGTCCGCCCGGGGCAACAGATACGCAGTATTTT | many | . | TRBJ2-3 | TRBV19
CASQGETNEKLFF | TGTGCCAGCCAAGGAGAAACTAATGAAAAACTGTTTTTT | many | . | TRBJ1-4 | TRBV27
CASSTFRAGGLNEQFF | TGTGCCAGCAGCACATTCAGGGCGGGAGGACTCAATGAGCAGTTCTTC | few | TRBD2 | TRBJ2-1 | TRBV7-3
CASSGTDSSYEQYF | TGTGCCAGCTCCGGGACAGATAGCTCCTACGAGCAGTACTTC | many | TRBD1 | TRBJ2-7 | TRBV18
CASSLDYGGNYEQYF | TGTGCCAGCAGTTTAGATTACGGGGGAAACTACGAGCAGTACTTC | . | . | TRBJ2-7 | TRBV28
CASSLGGTSNEQFF | TGTGCCAGCAGCTTAGGGGGGACTTCCAATGAGCAGTTCTTC | many | . | TRBJ2-1 | TRBV7-9
CASSSEPLSAYNSPLHF | TGTGCCAGCAGTTCGGAGCCCCTCTCGGCGTACAATTCACCCCTCCACTTC | . | . | TRBJ2-7 | TRBV6-1
CASTPSRGGYNSPLHF | TGTGCCAGCACCCCCTCCAGAGGGGGCTATAATTCACCCCTCCACTTC | many | TRBD1 | TRBJ2-7 | TRBV6-1
CASSLELYEQYF | TGTGCCAGCAGCTTGGAGCTATACGAGCAGTACTTC | few | . | TRBJ2-7 | TRBV11-2
CASRWTSGGPTYEQYF | TGCGCCAGCAGATGGACTAGCGGGGGACCCACCTACGAGCAGTACTTC | few | TRBD2 | TRBJ2-7 | TRBV5-1
CASTSPGTSYF | TGTGCCAGCACCTCGCCCGGGACATCTTACTTC | . | . | TRBJ2-6 | TRBV7-4
CASSLEQGGYNEQFF | TGTGCCAGCAGCTTAGAACAGGGGGGTTACAATGAGCAGTTCTTC | . | TRBD1 | TRBJ2-1 | TRBV7-2
CASSARVNSGWANVLTF | TGTGCCAGCAGCGCAAGGGTGAATAGCGGTTGGGCCAACGTCCTGACTTTC | . | . | TRBJ2-6 | TRBV9
CASSMEGASNQPQHF | TGTGCCAGTAGTATGGAGGGGGCAAGCAATCAGCCCCAGCATTTT | few | TRBD1 | TRBJ1-5 | TRBV19
CASSFLAGRGANEQFF | TGTGCCAGCAGCTTCCTAGCGGGCCGTGGGGCCAATGAGCAGTTCTTC | few | TRBD2 | TRBJ2-1 | TRBV7-2
CASSLGAGATYNEQFF | TGTGCCAGCAGTTTAGGAGCGGGAGCGACCTACAATGAGCAGTTCTTC | . | TRBD2 | TRBJ2-1 | TRBV12-3/TRBV12-4
CASSRDRGLETQYF | TGTGCCAGCAGCCGGGACAGGGGTTTAGAGACCCAGTACTTC | hyperexpanded | TRBD1 | TRBJ2-5 | TRBV7-2
CASSGKQGGLTDTQYF | TGTGCCAGCAGTGGGAAACAGGGAGGGTTGACAGATACGCAGTATTTT | many | . | TRBJ2-3 | TRBV6-1
CASRERGLGYEQYF | TGTGCCAGCAGGGAGAGGGGGCTCGGGTACGAGCAGTACTTC | . | TRBD1 | TRBJ2-7 | TRBV7-2
CASSEWLQGASPLHF | TGTGCCAGCAGTGAATGGTTACAGGGGGCTTCACCCCTCCACTTT | few | TRBD1 | TRBJ1-6 | TRBV6-2/TRBV6-3
CASSPGLAGGGAYNEQFF | TGTGCCAGCAGCCCTGGACTAGCGGGAGGGGGAGCCTACAATGAGCAGTTCTTC | . | TRBD2 | TRBJ2-1 | TRBV9
CASSIQGEWQETQYF | TGCGCCAGCAGCATCCAGGGCGAGTGGCAAGAGACCCAGTACTTC | . | . | TRBJ2-5 | TRBV5-1
CASSLGHNEQFF | TGTGCCAGCAGTTTGGGTCATAATGAGCAGTTCTTC | many | . | TRBJ2-1 | TRBV28
CASSEPGQGAYNEQYF | TGTGCCAGCAGCGAACCCGGACAGGGGGCCTACAATGAGCAGTACTTC | once | TRBD1 | TRBJ2-7 | TRBV6-1
CASSESPSGTDEQYF | TGTGCCAGCAGTGAAAGCCCCAGCGGGACGGATGAGCAGTACTTC | . | TRBD2 | TRBJ2-7 | TRBV6-1